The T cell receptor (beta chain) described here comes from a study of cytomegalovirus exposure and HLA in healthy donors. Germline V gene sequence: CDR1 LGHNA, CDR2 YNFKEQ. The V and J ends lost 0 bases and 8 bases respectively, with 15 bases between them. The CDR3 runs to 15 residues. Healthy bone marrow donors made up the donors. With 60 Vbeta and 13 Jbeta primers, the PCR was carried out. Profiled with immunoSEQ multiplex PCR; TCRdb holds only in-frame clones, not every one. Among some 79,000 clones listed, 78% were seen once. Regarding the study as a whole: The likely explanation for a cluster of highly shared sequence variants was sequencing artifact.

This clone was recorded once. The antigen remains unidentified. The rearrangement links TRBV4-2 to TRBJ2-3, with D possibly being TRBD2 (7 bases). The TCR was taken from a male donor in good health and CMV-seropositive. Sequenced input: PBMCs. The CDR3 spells CASSQEPGGLGTQYF. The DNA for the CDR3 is TGTGCCAGCAGCCAAGAACCGGGGGGCCTCGGTACGCAGTATTTT.